A selection of T cell receptor beta chains follows, all from one sample in a study of tissue T cells after allogeneic stem cell transplantation. Produced via immunoSEQ multiplex PCR; TCRdb's table is partial and in-frame only. The sample lists 28,000 or so clones; 91% were seen once. Here the sequenced sample was blood, taken before transplantation. All receptors derive from a male donor older than 55 who later had graft-versus-host disease after an allogeneic stem cell transplant. The CDR3 runs from the conserved cysteine through the conserved F or W. D genes are given only for firm matches. Clone size is stated in some rows and not others, as once, few, many or a class when expanded.

TRBJ2-7 TRBV30 NA NA CAWSIQGIHEQYF TGTGCCTGGAGTATCCAGGGTATCCACGAGCAGTACTTC
TRBJ2-3 TRBV4-1 NA NA CASSQDGGTYTDTQYF TGCGCCAGCAGCCAAGATGGGGGCACTTACACAGATACGCAGTATTTT
TRBJ2-7 TRBV28 NA NA CASSFGQQYF TGTGCCAGCAGTTTTGGGCAGCAGTACTTC
TRBJ1-2 TRBV5-5 NA NA CASSPDQPGGYTF TGTGCCAGCAGCCCGGACCAGCCAGGAGGCTACACCTTC
TRBJ2-3 TRBV24-1 once TRBD2 CATSDPGLVWGTDTQYF TGTGCCACCAGTGACCCAGGACTAGTCTGGGGCACAGATACGCAGTATTTT
TRBJ2-3 TRBV6-1 NA NA CAIKPGGDIDTQYF TGTGCCATCAAACCCGGGGGCGACATTGATACGCAGTATTTT
TRBJ2-3 TRBV16 NA TRBD2 CASSLSQFSGRGTDTQYF TGTGCCAGCAGCCTCTCTCAGTTCAGCGGGAGAGGGACAGATACGCAGTATTTT
TRBJ2-1 TRBV24-1 NA TRBD2 CATTGTSGYNEQFF TGTGCCACCACCGGGACTAGCGGATACAATGAGCAGTTCTTC
TRBJ2-4 TRBV5-1 once NA CASSPTVLRKNIQYF TGCGCCAGCAGTCCGACAGTCCTTCGTAAAAACATTCAGTACTTC
TRBJ1-1 TRBV6-9 once NA CAREAGEGDTEAFF TGTGCCAGGGAGGCTGGCGAGGGGGACACTGAAGCTTTCTTT
TRBJ2-7 TRBV28 once NA CASRQYYEQYF TGTGCCAGCCGACAGTACTACGAGCAGTACTTC
TRBJ2-7 TRBV5-3 NA TRBD2 CARSLDPSGSMDEQYF TGTGCCAGAAGCTTGGATCCTAGCGGGAGTATGGACGAGCAGTACTTC
TRBJ1-1 TRBV20-1 NA NA CSEDSDEAFF TGCAGTGAAGACTCGGACGAAGCTTTCTTT
TRBJ2-1 TRBV27 NA NA CASSSLPRVPSYNEQFF TGTGCCAGCAGTTCTCTCCCCCGGGTCCCCTCCTACAATGAGCAGTTCTTC
TRBJ1-1 TRBV11-2 once NA CASSVSSNTEAFF TGTGCCAGCAGTGTGAGTTCGAACACTGAAGCTTTCTTT
TRBJ1-2 TRBV4-1 few NA CASSQEGQSLANYGYTF TGCGCCAGCAGCCAGGAGGGGCAAAGCCTAGCTAACTATGGCTACACCTTC
TRBJ1-3 TRBV30 NA NA CAWSPYRDFYSGNTIYF TGTGCCTGGAGTCCTTACCGGGACTTTTACTCTGGAAACACCATATATTTT
TRBJ1-2 TRBV3-1/TRBV3-2 NA NA CASSQMGGDGYTF TGTGCCAGCAGCCAAATGGGGGGTGACGGCTACACCTTC
TRBJ2-2 TRBV3-1/TRBV3-2 NA TRBD1 CASSPRQGDTGELFF TGTGCCAGCAGTCCTAGACAGGGGGACACCGGGGAGCTGTTTTTT
TRBJ1-1 TRBV18 NA TRBD1 CASSPTGSFFSTEAFF TGTGCCAGCTCACCGACAGGGTCATTTTTCTCCACTGAAGCTTTCTTT
TRBJ1-1 TRBV2 NA TRBD1 CASSRQGRTEAFF TGTGCCAGCAGCAGACAGGGAAGGACTGAAGCTTTCTTT
TRBJ1-1 TRBV18 NA NA CASSPGRDTEAFF TGTGCCAGCTCACCAGGGAGGGACACTGAAGCTTTCTTT
TRBJ1-6 TRBV28 NA TRBD1 CASSFPGQGSFYSPLHF TGTGCCAGCAGTTTTCCGGGACAGGGGTCTTTTTACTCACCCCTCCACTTT
TRBJ1-3 TRBV28 once NA CASSRNTIYF TGTGCCAGCAGCCGAAACACCATATATTTT
TRBJ2-7 TRBV19 NA TRBD1 CATRDRNYEQYF TGTGCCACCCGGGACAGGAACTACGAGCAGTACTTC
TRBJ2-3 TRBV12-2 NA NA CASRLLGSRTDTQYF TGTGCAAGTCGCTTATTAGGCAGCCGCACAGATACGCAGTATTTT
TRBJ1-2 TRBV7-9 NA NA CASSLARGEGYTF TGTGCCAGCAGCTTAGCCAGGGGAGAAGGCTACACCTTC
TRBJ1-4 TRBV15 once NA CATSRDLATNEKLFF TGTGCCACCAGCAGAGATTTGGCAACTAATGAAAAACTGTTTTTT
TRBJ2-1 TRBV5-1 NA TRBD2 CASSPTSGSSNEQFF TGCGCCAGCAGCCCGACTAGCGGGAGCAGCAATGAGCAGTTCTTC
TRBJ2-1 TRBV21-1 NA NA CASSKRTGKPYNEQFF TGTGCCAGCAGCAAACGGACAGGGAAGCCCTACAATGAGCAGTTCTTC
TRBJ1-2 TRBV19 once TRBD1 CASSTGTGGYTF TGTGCCAGTAGTACGGGGACAGGTGGCTACACCTTC
TRBJ2-2 TRBV10-3 NA NA CAISESNGREAGELFF TGTGCCATCAGTGAGTCGAACGGACGCGAGGCCGGGGAGCTGTTTTTT
TRBJ1-5 TRBV15 NA TRBD1 CATSRDIARDSYSNQPQHF TGTGCCACCAGCAGAGATATCGCCCGGGACAGCTATAGCAATCAGCCCCAGCATTTT
TRBJ1-1 TRBV2 NA NA CASRDMNTEAFF TGTGCCAGCAGGGACATGAACACTGAAGCTTTCTTT
TRBJ2-3 TRBV5-1 NA NA CASSSGGNTQYF TGCGCCAGCAGCTCTGGGGGAAATACGCAGTATTTT
TRBJ2-3 TRBV3-1/TRBV3-2 few NA CASSQVGGEWYF TGTGCCAGCAGCCAGGTTGGCGGGGAGTGGTATTTT
TRBJ1-3 TRBV30 NA TRBD1 CAWSGGGGRITIYF TGTGCCTGGAGTGGGGGAGGGGGCCGTATTACCATATATTTT
TRBJ1-1 TRBV6-5 NA NA CASSYSWTTTEAFF TGTGCCAGCAGTTACTCATGGACAACCACTGAAGCTTTCTTT
TRBJ2-1 TRBV5-6 NA TRBD2 CASSHTGTSGSNEQFF TGTGCCAGCAGCCACACCGGGACTAGCGGGAGTAATGAGCAGTTCTTC
TRBJ1-4 TRBV6-5 once NA CASRDTGWEKLFF TGTGCCAGCAGAGACACAGGGTGGGAAAAACTGTTTTTT
TRBJ2-1 TRBV3-1/TRBV3-2 NA NA CASSQGSLGGPQFF TGTGCCAGCAGCCAAGGGTCCCTTGGAGGTCCCCAGTTCTTC
TRBJ1-5 TRBV19 NA NA CASSTSTGAQHF TGTGCCAGTAGTACCTCGACAGGAGCCCAGCATTTT
TRBJ2-3 TRBV7-9 NA NA CASSQGLSRGTDTQYF TGTGCCAGCAGCCAGGGCCTTTCGAGAGGCACAGATACGCAGTATTTT
TRBJ1-4 TRBV5-1 once NA CASSFGATNEKLFF TGCGCCAGCAGCTTCGGAGCAACTAATGAAAAACTGTTTTTT
TRBJ2-7 TRBV7-8 NA NA CASSLGVAKPALRTDYEQYF TGTGCCAGCAGCTTAGGGGTTGCGAAACCGGCGCTCAGAACGGACTACGAGCAGTACTTC
TRBJ1-1 TRBV10-3 NA NA CAISDLTTEAFF TGTGCCATCAGTGATTTAACCACTGAAGCTTTCTTT
TRBJ2-3 TRBV5-6 once TRBD1 CASSTRQGGDTQYF TGTGCCAGCAGCACCCGACAGGGCGGTGATACGCAGTATTTT
TRBJ2-5 TRBV5-1 NA NA CASSFTDQETQYF TGCGCCAGCAGCTTCACAGATCAAGAGACCCAGTACTTC
TRBJ1-4 TRBV7-9 NA TRBD1 CASSPGQGANEKLFF TGTGCCAGCAGCCCAGGACAGGGGGCTAATGAAAAACTGTTTTTT